This T cell receptor (beta chain) is from a study of T cells in Graves' hyperthyroidism and ophthalmopathy. Study background: Before treatment of any kind, peripheral blood was taken at initial diagnosis.

There are a few counts of this clonotype. It was RNA transcripts that yielded the amplified TCR beta CDR3 regions. HTBI primers were employed in a first-round RT-PCR of the TCR CDR3. TCRdb recomputed calls from the multiplex PCR reads with MiXCR, one row per CDR3 protein. The data contain 500,000 to 600,000 distinct CDR3 sequences, 15% to 20% of them singletons. CDR1 and CDR2 from the germline V gene are LNHNV and YYDKDF (reference sequence). This CDR3 has 15 amino acids. The V end was cut by 1 base, the J end by 0 bases, with 8 bases between. The clonotype originates from a man in his forties with Graves' ophthalmopathy. The chain carries TRBV15 and TRBJ2-3; the D gene could be TRBD1 or TRBD2 (5 bases each). Material: blood. The chain's CDR3 is CATSRGGVSTDTQYF. In DNA, the CDR3 is TGTGCCACCAGCAGAGGAGGGGTTAGCACAGATACGCAGTATTTT.